Many counts were recorded for the clone carrying this T cell receptor beta chain. What it binds is not known. These data originate in a study of spatial heterogeneity in lung cancer. Findings of the study overall: Detection of ubiquitous tumor TCRs in blood was higher at resection than follow-up.

The CDR3 covers 19 residues. TCR cDNA molecules were tagged individually, and each one carried a unique molecular identifier. TCRdb re-derived calls from the 5' RACE reads in MiXCR, one entry per CDR3 protein. The profile covers roughly 75,000 distinct CDR3 sequences, with roughly 13% appearing a single time and 7.2% taken by the ten largest. Time point indicated: sample taken at primary tumor resection. In each case, whole RNA from tumor, nontumor lung or frozen PBMC was sequenced unsorted. Donors were some 72 untreated early-stage non-small cell lung cancer patients. This receptor was taken from a male donor with early-stage non-small cell lung cancer. Specimen: PBMCs, collected at surgery. The chain employs TRBV21-1 and TRBJ1-6. TRBV21-1 is assigned pseudogene status. The CDR3 sequence: CASSNRLDSRSVYNSPLHF. CDR3 DNA sequence: TGTGCCAGCAGCAATCGACTCGATAGTCGCTCGGTCTATAATTCACCCCTCCACTTT.